The rows below give T cell receptor beta chains drawn from one sample of a study of cytomegalovirus exposure and HLA in healthy donors. Some clones are missing from TCRdb's copy, which holds only in-frame ones; the method was immunoSEQ multiplex PCR. The sample lists about 87,000 clones, 65% to 75% occurring once. What was sequenced was PBMCs. These receptors all come from a man between 25 and 39 years old in good health and CMV-seropositive. Both conserved end residues are part of each CDR3. D genes are given only for firm matches. A clone size is listed for some rows: how often the clone was seen (once, few, many), or a class if it is expanded.

d_call	j_call	clone_size	v_call	cdr3_aa	cdr3_nt
TRBD1	TRBJ1-4	.	TRBV9	CASSVDQGVNEKLFF	TGTGCCAGCAGCGTAGATCAGGGGGTAAATGAAAAACTGTTTTTT
TRBD1	TRBJ1-6	once	TRBV4-1	CASSQGQGSYNSPLHF	TGCGCCAGCAGCCAAGGACAGGGATCATATAATTCACCCCTCCACTTT
.	TRBJ1-4	.	TRBV4-1	CASSQWRGEKLFF	TGCGCCAGCAGCCAATGGAGGGGTGAAAAACTGTTTTTT
.	TRBJ2-1	.	TRBV6-5	CASTLMGGSGNEQFF	TGTGCCAGCACCCTAATGGGGGGATCTGGGAATGAGCAGTTCTTC
.	TRBJ2-3	.	TRBV10-3	CAISVTKGDTDTQYF	TGTGCCATCAGTGTAACGAAGGGGGACACAGATACGCAGTATTTT
.	TRBJ2-6	.	TRBV14	CASSQVQGLAGANVLTF	TGTGCCAGCAGCCAAGTCCAGGGGTTAGCTGGGGCCAACGTCCTGACTTTC
.	TRBJ1-1	few	TRBV10-3	CAISDEVANTEAFF	TGTGCCATCAGTGACGAAGTGGCGAACACTGAAGCTTTCTTT
.	TRBJ2-7	few	TRBV28	CASSPHRQVVPYEQYF	TGTGCCAGCAGTCCGCATCGACAGGTAGTTCCTTACGAGCAGTACTTC
.	TRBJ2-2	.	TRBV6-5	CASSYGAGAQTGELFF	TGTGCCAGCAGTTACGGGGCGGGGGCCCAAACCGGGGAGCTGTTTTTT
.	TRBJ2-3	.	TRBV6-4	CASSEEGSGTDTQYF	TGTGCCAGCAGTGAAGAGGGTAGCGGCACAGATACGCAGTATTTT
TRBD1	TRBJ1-1	.	TRBV28	CASSLLGQSMNTEAFF	TGTGCCAGCAGTTTATTGGGACAGTCAATGAACACTGAAGCTTTCTTT
.	TRBJ1-2	.	TRBV19	CASSMERVAYGYTF	TGTGCCAGTAGTATGGAGAGGGTTGCCTATGGCTACACCTTC
.	TRBJ1-2	.	TRBV5-4	CASSLETVPNYGYTF	TGTGCCAGCAGCTTGGAGACAGTGCCTAACTATGGCTACACCTTC
.	TRBJ1-5	.	TRBV7-9	CASSLGGHGNQPQHF	TGTGCCAGCAGCTTAGGGGGACATGGAAATCAGCCCCAGCATTTT
TRBD1	TRBJ1-6	.	TRBV6-5	CASRGGQGSSPLHF	TGTGCCAGCAGGGGGGGACAGGGCAGTTCACCCCTCCACTTT
.	TRBJ1-2	.	TRBV30	CAWSHSPSYGYTF	TGTGCCTGGAGTCATAGCCCTTCCTATGGCTACACCTTC
.	TRBJ1-2	.	TRBV4-3	CASSQEVTRGGYGYTF	TGCGCCAGCAGCCAAGAGGTCACTCGGGGGGGCTATGGCTACACCTTC
.	TRBJ1-1	.	TRBV11-3	CASSPGHPSTEAFF	TGTGCCAGCAGCCCGGGACACCCGAGCACTGAAGCTTTCTTT
TRBD1	TRBJ1-1	.	TRBV20-1	CNPGGKAFF	TGCAATCCAGGGGGCAAAGCTTTCTTT
.	TRBJ2-3	few	TRBV14	CASSQEGPPDTQYF	TGTGCCAGCAGCCAAGAGGGCCCCCCCGATACGCAGTATTTT
.	TRBJ1-6	few	TRBV7-9	CASTKGGDSPLHF	TGTGCCAGCACCAAGGGGGGGGATTCACCCCTCCACTTT
TRBD2	TRBJ2-1	.	TRBV5-1	CASSPRGVDHNEQFF	TGCGCCAGCAGCCCCCGGGGGGTAGATCACAATGAGCAGTTCTTC
.	TRBJ1-1	once	TRBV5-1	CASSLRTALGNPEAFF	TGCGCCAGCAGCTTGAGGACAGCCTTGGGGAACCCTGAAGCTTTCTTT